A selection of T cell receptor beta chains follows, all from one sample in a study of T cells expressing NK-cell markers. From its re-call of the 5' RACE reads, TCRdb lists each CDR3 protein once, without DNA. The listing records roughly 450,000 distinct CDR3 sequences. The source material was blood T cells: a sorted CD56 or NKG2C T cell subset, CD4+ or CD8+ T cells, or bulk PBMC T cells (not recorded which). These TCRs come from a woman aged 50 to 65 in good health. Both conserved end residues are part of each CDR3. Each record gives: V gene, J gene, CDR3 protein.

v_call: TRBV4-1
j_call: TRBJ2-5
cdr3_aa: CASSQGAGLQETQYF

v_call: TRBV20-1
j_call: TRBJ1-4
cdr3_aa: CSASLSNRPNEKLFF

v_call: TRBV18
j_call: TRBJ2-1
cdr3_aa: CASSPGTTGGEQFF

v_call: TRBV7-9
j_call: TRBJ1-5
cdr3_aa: CASSLGFGQPQHF

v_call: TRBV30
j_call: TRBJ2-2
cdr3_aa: CAWSKTRTSGGPGELFF

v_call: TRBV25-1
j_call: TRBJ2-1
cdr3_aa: CATLAGGPYNEQFF

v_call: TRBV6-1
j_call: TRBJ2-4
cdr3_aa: CASSEWAVNIQYF

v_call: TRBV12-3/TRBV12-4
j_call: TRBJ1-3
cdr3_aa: CASRTGSSGNTIYF

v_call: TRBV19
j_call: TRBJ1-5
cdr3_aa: CASRNQDRGNQPQHF

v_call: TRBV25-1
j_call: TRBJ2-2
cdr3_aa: CASSESRGGVAGELFF

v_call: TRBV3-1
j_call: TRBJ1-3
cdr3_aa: CASSPTTDTIYF

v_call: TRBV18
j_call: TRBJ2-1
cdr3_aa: CASSFGTTNEQFF

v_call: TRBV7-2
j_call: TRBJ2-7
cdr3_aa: CASSRASTYEQYF

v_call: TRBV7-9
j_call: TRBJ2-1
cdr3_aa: CASSLGLVGYNEQFF

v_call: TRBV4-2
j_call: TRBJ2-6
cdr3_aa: CASSQDRRRGTGANVLTF

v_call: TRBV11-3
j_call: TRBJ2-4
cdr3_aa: CASSSPQLAKNIQYF

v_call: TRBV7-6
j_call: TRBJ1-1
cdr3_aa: CASSLAVGSTEAFF